This T cell receptor beta chain originates from a study of neurological immune-mediated disorders. Overall study results and limits: One cluster of related CDR3 sequences contained, by phylogenetic grouping, the repertoires of 18 of 34 multiple sclerosis patients and formed a possible signature. The multiple sclerosis repertoire cluster was not associated with any clinical or MRI feature.

This clonotype has a count of ten or more. What it binds is not known. MiXCR, run by TCRdb on the 5' RACE reads, gives a single entry per CDR3 protein. Here the sample spans 65,000 to 75,000 distinct CDR3 sequences, around 5% being singletons. PBMCs numbering 2 million and stored at -80 C yielded the unsorted libraries. V lost 0 bases and J 2 bases, leaving 9 bases between the germline ends. This CDR3 comprises 14 residues. CDR1 is SGHRS, CDR2 YFSETQ, per germline. The rearrangement uses TRBV5-1 and TRBJ2-7; D is ambiguous. The sample comprised PBMCs. The source of this sequence is a human donor with multiple sclerosis. The donor label of this sample is uncertain. In nucleotides, the CDR3 is TGCGCCAGCAGCTTGGTGGCTAGAACCTACGAGCAGTACTTC. This codes for CASSLVARTYEQYF.